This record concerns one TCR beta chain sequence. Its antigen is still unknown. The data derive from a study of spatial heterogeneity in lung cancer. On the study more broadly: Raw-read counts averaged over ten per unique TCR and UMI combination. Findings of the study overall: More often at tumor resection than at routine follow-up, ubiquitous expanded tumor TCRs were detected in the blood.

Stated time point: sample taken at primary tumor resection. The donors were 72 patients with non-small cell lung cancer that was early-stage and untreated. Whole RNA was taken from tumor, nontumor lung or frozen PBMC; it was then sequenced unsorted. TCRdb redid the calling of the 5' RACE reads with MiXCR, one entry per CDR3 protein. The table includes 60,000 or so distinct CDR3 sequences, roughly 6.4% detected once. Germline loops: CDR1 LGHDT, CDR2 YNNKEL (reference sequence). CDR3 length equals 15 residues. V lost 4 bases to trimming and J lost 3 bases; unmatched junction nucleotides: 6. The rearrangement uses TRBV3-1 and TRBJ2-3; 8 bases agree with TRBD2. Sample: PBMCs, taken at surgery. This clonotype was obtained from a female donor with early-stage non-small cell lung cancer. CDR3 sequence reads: CASSPPSGLTDTQYF. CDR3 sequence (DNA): TGTGCCAGCAGCCCCCCTAGCGGGCTAACAGATACGCAGTATTTT.